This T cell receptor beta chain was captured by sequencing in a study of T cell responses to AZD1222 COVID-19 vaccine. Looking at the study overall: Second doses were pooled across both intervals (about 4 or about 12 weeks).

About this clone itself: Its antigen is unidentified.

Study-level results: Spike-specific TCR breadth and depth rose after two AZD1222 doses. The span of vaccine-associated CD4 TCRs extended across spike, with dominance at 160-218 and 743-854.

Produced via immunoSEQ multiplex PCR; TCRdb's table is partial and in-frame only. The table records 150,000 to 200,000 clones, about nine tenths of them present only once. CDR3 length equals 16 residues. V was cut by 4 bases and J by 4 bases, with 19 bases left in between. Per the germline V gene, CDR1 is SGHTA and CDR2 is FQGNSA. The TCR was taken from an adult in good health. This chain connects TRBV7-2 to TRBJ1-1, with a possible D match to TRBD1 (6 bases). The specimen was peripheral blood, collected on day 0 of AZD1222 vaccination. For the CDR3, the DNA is TGTGCCAGCAGCTCCGCGACGGGGGCTTGGGGCACTGAAGCTTTCTTT. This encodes CASSSATGAWGTEAFF.